These 6 T cell receptor beta chains originate from one sample sequenced in a study of identical twins. TCRdb reprocessed the 5' RACE reads with MiXCR, giving one entry per CDR3 protein. The sample includes 700,000 or so distinct CDR3 sequences, 8.6% of them seen just once. These data also featured in a second study, about yellow fever vaccine responses in identical twins.

The specimen was PBMCs. These receptors originate from a woman between 18 and 29 years old in good health.

In its sample, this clonotype was seen a few times. For the CDR3, the DNA is TGTGCCAGCAGCCGGACGGTAGCGGGGCCTCAAGAGACCCAGTACTTC. This codes for CASSRTVAGPQETQYF. The V and J genes are TRBV3-1 and TRBJ2-5; 8 nucleotides line up with TRBD2. The CDR3 has 16 residues. Trimming at V came to 4 bases and at J to 2 bases, leaving 9 bases not matched to a gene. Germline V gene data show CDR1 as LGHDT and CDR2 as YNNKEL (reference sequence).

In its sample, this clonotype was seen a few times. The V gene is TRBV7-2, the J gene TRBJ2-7; 7 bases align to TRBD1. J gave up 7 bases and V 5 bases, and 8 bases lay outside the gene matches. The germline gives CDR1 SGHTA, CDR2 FQGNSA. CDR3 length: 13 amino acids. CDR3 bases: TGTGCCAGCAGCATAGAGCAGGGGGAAGAGCAGTACTTC. This sequence encodes CASSIEQGEEQYF.

The genes are TRBV20-1 and TRBJ2-3; TRBD2 agrees at 7 bases. Germline V gene data show CDR1 as DFQATT and CDR2 as SNEGSKA (reference sequence). Trimming at V came to 5 bases and at J to 6 bases, leaving 17 bases not matched to a gene. This CDR3 spans 16 amino acids. CDR3 region: CSAPHWDYRLVDTQYF. The CDR3 DNA reads TGCAGTGCTCCCCATTGGGACTACCGTTTGGTGGATACGCAGTATTTT.

This clonotype was counted at least ten times. This chain links TRBV6-2 or TRBV6-3 with TRBJ1-1; 9 bases match TRBD1. With 2 bases clipped from V and 5 bases from J, the junction kept 9 bases outside the gene matches. Germline V gene lookup returns CDR1 MNHEY and CDR2 SVGEGT. The CDR3 is 16 amino acids. This CDR3 reads CASSYTPGTGRTEAFF. CDR3 DNA sequence: TGTGCCAGCAGTTACACGCCGGGGACAGGGAGAACTGAAGCTTTCTTT.

V is TRBV15 and J is TRBJ1-2; D is unclear. This CDR3 is built from 14 residues. The ends were cut back, 0 bases at V and 4 bases at J, with 9 bases in the middle. Germline V lookup: CDR1 LNHNV, CDR2 YYDKDF (reference sequence). The CDR3 loop reads CATSREDGVYGYTF. The CDR3 DNA reads as TGTGCCACCAGCAGAGAAGACGGCGTCTATGGCTACACCTTC.

Only a few counts were recorded for this clonotype. The V gene is TRBV7-2, the J gene TRBJ2-1; D not resolved. CDR3 size: 13 residues. V was pared by 1 base and J by 10 bases, with 11 bases between. Germline V CDR1 and CDR2: SGHTA, FQGNSA. For the CDR3, the DNA is TGTGCCAGCAGCTTAGGTCTCCGGGCCGAGCAGTTCTTC. Its translation is CASSLGLRAEQFF.